This entry lists 26 T cell receptor beta chains sequenced from one sample in a study of T cells in Graves' hyperthyroidism and ophthalmopathy. Amplification of TCR beta CDR3 regions used RNA as the template. HTBI primers drove first-round RT-PCR of the TCR CDR3. TCRdb called the multiplex PCR reads again in MiXCR, with one record for every CDR3 protein. The table lists roughly 700,000 distinct CDR3 sequences, 35% of them singletons. The specimen was blood. Every receptor here comes from a woman aged 40 to 49 with Graves' hyperthyroidism.

This clonotype has a count of ten or more. The V call is TRBV12-3 or TRBV12-4, the J call TRBJ1-1; the D gene is possibly TRBD1 (5 bases). The CDR3 extends over 14 amino acids. Trimming took off 3 bases at V and 4 bases at J, with 12 bases between the two ends. The CDR3 protein is CASSLGVRSTEAFF. The CDR3 nucleotides read TGTGCCAGCAGTTTGGGGGTGAGGAGCACTGAAGCTTTCTTT.

This clonotype was detected a few times. CDR3 coding DNA: TGTGCCAGCAGTCCGAGGGACAGTACCCTATATGGCTACACCTTC. Translated, it gives CASSPRDSTLYGYTF. V usage is TRBV6-2 or TRBV6-3 and J usage is TRBJ1-2; 7 bases match TRBD1. From germline, CDR1 is MNHEY and CDR2 SVGEGT. CDR3 length: 15 residues. Trimming took 5 bases from V and 5 from J; bases not matched to a gene: 11.

This clonotype showed up many times. V usage is TRBV9 and J usage is TRBJ1-1; TRBD1 might be the D (5 bases). V was clipped by 4 bases and J by 3 bases, with 13 bases between them. The CDR3 loop spans 14 amino acids. Germline V gives CDR1 SGDLS, CDR2 YYNGEE. The CDR3 sequence is CASSFKTEHTEAFF. In DNA, the CDR3 is TGTGCCAGCAGCTTCAAGACAGAACACACTGAAGCTTTCTTT.

The rearrangement uses TRBV27 and TRBJ1-2; D is possibly TRBD1 (5 bases). CDR1 is MNHEY and CDR2 is SMNVEV in the germline V gene (reference sequence). V lost 6 bases to trimming and J lost 3 bases, with 11 bases between them. CDR3 length: 13 amino acids. Here the CDR3 reads CASSSVGDYGYTF. CDR3 coding DNA: TGTGCCAGCAGCTCAGTAGGGGACTATGGCTACACCTTC.

This clonotype was observed many times. The chain uses TRBV11-2 and TRBJ2-5; D remains unclear. The CDR3 contains 16 residues. V was clipped by 5 bases and J by 1 base, with 17 bases between them. Germline values: CDR1 SGHAT, CDR2 FQNNGV. This chain's CDR3 is CASSLNSAAAQETQYF. The CDR3 bases are TGTGCCAGCAGCCTGAATTCGGCAGCAGCCCAAGAGACCCAGTACTTC. The whole variable domain, filled in from reference TRBV11-2 and TRBJ2-5, reads EAGVAQSPRYKIIEKRQSVAFWCNPISGHATLYWYQQILGQGPKLLIQFQNNGVVDDSQLPKDRFSAERLKGVDSTLKIQPAKLEDSAVYLCASSLNSAAAQETQYFGPGTRLLVL.

This clonotype was found many times. V gene TRBV12-3 or TRBV12-4 combines with J gene TRBJ1-2, with D unresolved. With 1 base removed from V and 6 bases from J, the gap between germline ends came to 12 bases. The CDR3 runs to 14 residues. The CDR3, as DNA: TGTGCCAGCAGTTTAGATTTCGCTGGCAATGGCTACACCTTC. Its protein product is CASSLDFAGNGYTF.

The sample holds a few counts of this clonotype. V gene TRBV25-1 combines with J gene TRBJ1-2; TRBD1 agrees at 10 bases. Germline V gene sequence: CDR1 MGHDK, CDR2 SYGVNS. The ends lost 3 bases at V and 4 bases at J; junction bases unmatched: 8. The CDR3 runs to 16 residues. The CDR3 sequence is CASSEAGTGDTYGYTF. The CDR3 coding sequence is TGTGCCAGCAGTGAGGCCGGGACAGGGGACACCTATGGCTACACCTTC.

In regard to this clonotype: A much larger clone is a single base away; this may be a read error. The rearrangement uses TRBV2 and TRBJ1-2; TRBD1 is a possible D gene (6 bases). Germline values: CDR1 SNHLY, CDR2 FYNNEI. The CDR3 spans 15 residues. CDR3: CPSSTTAGAKPGYTF. The CDR3 DNA is TGTCCCAGCAGTACGACGGCAGGGGCTAAACCGGGCTACACCTTC.

This clonotype came up a few times. Possible read error: a much larger clone is one base away. V is TRBV7-9 and J is TRBJ1-6, with unresolved D. Germline CDR1 is SEHNR and CDR2 is FQNEAQ (reference sequence). The CDR3 consists of 15 residues. The CDR3: CAGSLGQIGNSPLHF. The DNA for the CDR3 is TGTGCCGGCAGCTTAGGGCAGATCGGGAATTCACCCCTCCACTTT.

The CDR3 spells CASRAGEGRYEQYF. The CDR3 coding sequence is TGTGCCAGCAGGGCGGGAGAGGGTCGGTACGAGCAGTACTTC. The genes are TRBV28 and TRBJ2-7; 7 bases are a match to TRBD2. The CDR3 contains 14 residues. Trimming at V came to 6 bases and at J to 4 bases, leaving 9 bases not matched to a gene. Germline values: CDR1 MDHEN, CDR2 SYDVKM.

Only a few counts were recorded for this clonotype. The chain recombines TRBV9 with TRBJ1-1, with TRBD1 matching 7 bases. The CDR3 loop spans 14 amino acids. Germline CDR1 is SGDLS and CDR2 is YYNGEE. V lost 5 bases, J lost 7 bases, and 11 bases stayed unmatched. CDR3 sequence (DNA): TGTGCCAGCAGTATTGCGGGACAGCCATTTGAAGCTTTCTTT. Translation: CASSIAGQPFEAFF.

Many counts were recorded for this clonotype. The chain joins TRBV7-9 to TRBJ2-6; D uncertain. Trimming cost V 3 bases and J 0 bases, with 3 bases left between them. The length of the CDR3 is 14 residues. From germline, CDR1 is SEHNR and CDR2 FQNEAQ (reference sequence). CDR3 residues: CASSFTSGANVLTF. The CDR3 coding sequence is TGTGCCAGCAGCTTTACCTCTGGGGCCAACGTCCTGACTTTC.

There are many counts of this clonotype. The chain is built from TRBV19 and TRBJ1-5, with D unresolved. V was trimmed by 3 bases and J by 4 bases, leaving 7 bases between them. This CDR3 has 13 residues. Germline CDR1 reads LNHDA; CDR2 reads SQIVND (reference sequence). The CDR3 DNA sequence: TGTGCCAGTAGTATCGCCCTTAATCAGCCCCAGCATTTT. Translating gives CASSIALNQPQHF.

The chain uses TRBV5-6 and TRBJ1-5, with TRBD1 matching 12 bases. Losses at the gene ends were 4 bases for V and 9 bases for J; bases not matched to a gene: 8. Germline CDR1 is SGHDT and CDR2 is YYEEEE. The CDR3 is made up of 15 amino acids. The CDR3 loop is CASSPGQGAGRPQHF. In nucleotides, the CDR3 is TGTGCCAGCAGCCCGGGACAGGGGGCCGGGCGGCCCCAGCATTTT.

The rearrangement links TRBV15 to TRBJ1-1, with 7 bases fitting TRBD1. V lost 3 bases to trimming and J lost 3 bases; unmatched junction nucleotides: 7. Per the germline V gene, CDR1 is LNHNV and CDR2 is YYDKDF (reference sequence). CDR3 size: 15 residues. The DNA for the CDR3 is TGTGCCACCAGCAGCACCAACAGGGGTTACACTGAAGCTTTCTTT. Translating it yields CATSSTNRGYTEAFF.

This sequence joins TRBV6-5 and TRBJ2-7; 9 bases are a match to TRBD2. This CDR3 region has 17 residues. Germline assignment: CDR1 MNHEY and CDR2 SVGAGI. The V segment lost 2 bases and the J segment 7 bases; nucleotides outside the gene matches: 15. For the CDR3, the DNA is TGTGCCAGCAGTTACGGCGGGGGGGCCAGTGAAGGGAAAGAGCAGTACTTC. Amino acids: CASSYGGGASEGKEQYF.

The chain uses TRBV7-2 and TRBJ1-1, with D tentatively TRBD1 (5 bases). V was pared by 5 bases and J by 2 bases, with 9 bases between. The CDR3 is 13 amino acids. Germline values: CDR1 SGHTA, CDR2 FQGNSA. CDR3 DNA: TGTGCCAGCAGCGAACAGGAAAACACTGAAGCTTTCTTT. Translating gives CASSEQENTEAFF.

V gene TRBV29-1 combines with J gene TRBJ1-2, with D possibly being TRBD1 (6 bases). The V end was cut by 5 bases, the J end by 8 bases, with 15 bases between. The CDR3 loop spans 12 amino acids. CDR1 is SQVTM, CDR2 ANQGSEA, per germline. The CDR3 loop reads CSVLRGAWGYTF. The CDR3 bases are TGCAGCGTTCTGAGGGGGGCTTGGGGCTACACCTTC.

This clonotype was observed many times. The gene calls are TRBV2 and TRBJ1-4; weak D call: TRBD1 (5 bases). In germline, CDR1 is SNHLY, CDR2 FYNNEI. CDR3 length: 14 amino acids. Trimming took off 8 bases at V and 4 bases at J, with 14 bases between the two ends. CDR3 DNA: TGTGCCAGCCGGCGAGGGGAGGGTAATGAAAAACTGTTTTTT. Translated: CASRRGEGNEKLFF. Complete variable domain (other parts from reference TRBV2 and TRBJ1-4): EPEVTQTPSHQVTQMGQEVILRCVPISNHLYFYWYRQILGQKVEFLVSFYNNEISEKSEIFDDQFSVERPDGSNFTLKIRSTKLEDSAMYFCASRRGEGNEKLFFGSGTQLSVL.

The gene calls are TRBV5-1 and TRBJ2-7; the D gene is possibly TRBD1 (6 bases). The CDR3 sequence is 13 residues long. Germline V CDR1 and CDR2: SGHRS, YFSETQ. Trimming took off 4 bases at V and 7 bases at J, with 15 bases between the two ends. CDR3: CASSLGQRQEQYF. The CDR3 DNA reads as TGCGCCAGCAGCCTAGGACAGCGGCAAGAGCAGTACTTC.

This clonotype was found many times. The chain employs TRBV7-2 and TRBJ1-6; 9 bases are a match to TRBD1. Looked up from germline, CDR1 is SGHTA and CDR2 is FQGNSA. The CDR3 loop spans 14 amino acids. V lost 0 bases to trimming and J lost 11 bases; unmatched junction nucleotides: 2. The CDR3 DNA reads as TGTGCCAGCAGCTTAGCGGACAGGGGTACACCCCTCCACTTT. Translating gives CASSLADRGTPLHF.

This clonotype appeared many times. V usage is TRBV7-8 and J usage is TRBJ1-1, with D possibly being TRBD1 (6 bases). Trimming took 5 bases from V and 1 from J, leaving 14 bases between them. The CDR3 loop spans 15 amino acids. CDR1 and CDR2 from the germline V gene are SGHVS and FQNEAQ. CDR3 bases: TGTGCCAGCAGCCCTAACAGGGATGAGAACACTGAAGCTTTCTTT. Amino acid sequence: CASSPNRDENTEAFF.

At least ten counts were recorded for this clonotype. The gene calls are TRBV12-3 or TRBV12-4 and TRBJ1-1; possibly TRBD1 for D (6 bases). The CDR3 is made up of 14 amino acids. Trimming removed 6 bases at V and 1 base at J, with 12 bases between. Written as DNA, the CDR3 is TGTGCCAGCAGCCACCGAGGGGGGAACACTGAAGCTTTCTTT. This translates into CASSHRGGNTEAFF.

The genes are TRBV7-3 and TRBJ1-2, with unresolved D. V gave up 5 bases and J gave up 0 bases, with 25 bases separating them. Germline V lookup: CDR1 SGHTA, CDR2 FQGTGA. The CDR3 loop spans 19 amino acids. The CDR3 here is CASSLGGRAGSLANYGYTF. The DNA of the CDR3 is TGTGCCAGCAGCCTAGGCGGGAGGGCGGGGTCGTTAGCTAACTATGGCTACACCTTC.

On this clonotype: A read error may be the cause here, since a much bigger clone is one base away. The chain joins TRBV2 to TRBJ2-2, with D possibly matching TRBD1 (7 bases). The germline gives CDR1 SNHLY, CDR2 FYNNEI. Trimming shortened V by 6 bases and J by 5 bases, and 16 bases separated the two germline ends. The CDR3 has 15 amino acids. The CDR3 DNA reads as TGTGCCAGCAGCTGTCCGGCAGGGGGGACCGGGGAGCTGTTTTTT. Translated, it gives CASSCPAGGTGELFF.

Points on this clonotype: This CDR3 fails to terminate in the conserved phenylalanine or tryptophan, so it likely reflects a read error. The DNA is omitted, as the CDR3 cannot be located on it reliably, and the CDR3 follows TCRdb's listing. The chain links TRBV7-9 to TRBJ2-5. Germline CDR1 reads SEHNR; CDR2 reads FQNEAQ (reference sequence). The CDR3 is 10 amino acids long, termini counted. CDR3 sequence reads: CASSQGTLNY.